This TCR beta chain is from a study of cytomegalovirus exposure and HLA in healthy donors (dated by TCRdb to the late 2010s). Concerning the study at large: An earlier analysis of approximately 590 of the donors reported more than 250 Gb of sequence data and 117 million unique TCR beta sequences from some 180 million T cells. In addition to the first cohort of around 670 subjects, a separate validation cohort of approximately 130 different subjects was used. The T cell repertoires of several hundred subjects were profiled by immunosequencing and related to cytomegalovirus serostatus. To predict cytomegalovirus infection status, the study combined high-throughput TCR immunosequencing, statistical association of individual TCRs with disease status, and machine learning. A later genetic analysis took genome-wide SNP genotypes for 398 of the 666 donors and used that subset as a discovery cohort. HLA typing included class I and class II loci at four-digit resolution. An earlier analysis of around 580 of the donors used high-throughput TCR beta sequencing to judge whether each TCR beta V gene segment behaved as functional or pseudogenic. Every repertoire in the discovery cohort had been generated on one and the same sequencing platform. The study aimed to test whether cataloging public T cell receptors could reveal signatures of past pathogen exposure. Typing coverage varied by locus: about 620-630 donors for A, B, C, DRB1 and DQB1; roughly 510 for DQA1; over 600 for DPA1; approximately 490 for DPB1. The later analysis used no new phenotypic data to find candidate immune exposures, relying instead on TCR beta sequences and their occurrence across donors. Roughly 290 gigabases of sequencing data and around 80 million unique TCR sequences made up an early release that covered some 640 HLA-typed donors. Across 300 to 400 genotyped donors of the cohort, an average of approximately 240,000 unique TCR beta nucleotide sequences per donor were sequenced, and roughly 20% of those sequences were non-productive. Donor age, sex, ethnicity and CMV serostatus were collected together with the repertoire data. A few DR-DQ haplotypes were treated as single units for association and clustering because of strong linkage in the cohort. To study patterns of TCR occurrence, a later analysis re-analyzed previously published TCR beta repertoires from several hundred donors and added high-resolution HLA genotyping. Of the roughly 400 genotyped donors, 65% to 90% were placed in the genetic ancestry cluster associated with self-reported Caucasian donors. The investigation overall reported the following: In a later genetic analysis, fewer N-insertions in productive TCRs were reported among donors in an Asian-associated ancestry cluster than the roughly 700-donor mean. In a later genetic analysis, a missense DCLRE1C variant was associated with V-gene and J-gene trimming of TCR beta chains, and the association was replicated in an independent cohort. In a later analysis, HLA-associated TCR beta chains were found to be more clonally expanded and to have lower generation probabilities than equally common non-associated chains. A further reported finding was that TCR beta sequences accurately predicted the HLA-A and HLA-B alleles for most subjects in the first cohort. Specific HLA alleles were associated with 16,951 TCR beta sequences at a false discovery rate of 0.05 in a later analysis. A later analysis found that TCR association rates varied across HLA loci, with DRB1 alleles showing the most associated TCRs and HLA-C alleles the fewest. Broadly in line with IMGT annotations, most TCR beta V segments showed up in productive rearrangements about 87% or about 30% of the time in an earlier analysis of around 550 of the donors. In a later analysis, most CMV-associated TCR beta chains were found to appear HLA-restricted, with HLA associations seemingly driven largely by CMV exposure. Because HLA typing was missing for some donors at each locus, association tests included only the typed subset. In the study, around 150 TCR beta chains were listed as associated with cytomegalovirus. CMV serostatus was the only immune exposure information available for the cohort. Linkage disequilibrium might explain the correlated functional status among segregating V segments, but an unknown experimental factor could not be ruled out. According to the authors, the approach could potentially be generalized to other disease states and immunological phenotypes. The presence/absence analyses assumed that sequencing depth was roughly uniform across donors, and that assumption may not be true. Because counts were too low, roughly 18 rarely observed V segments, including chromosome 9 orphons, were left out of the earlier analysis of roughly 600 of the donors. The classifier was reported to diagnose cytomegalovirus status with high specificity and sensitivity in both the original and validation cohorts. A few of the identified cytomegalovirus-associated TCR beta chains were confirmed in vitro to be specific for cytomegalovirus antigens. Strong co-occurrence of HLA alleles, especially DR and DQ, made assigning TCR associations to individual alleles difficult. A group of highly shared sequence variants was considered likely to be a technical artifact of the sequencing pipeline. This cohort had only TCR beta chains sequenced, and the lack of alpha or paired-chain data limited which features could be detected. Several of the top co-occurrence clusters appeared to be linked to parvovirus B19, influenza, CMV and Epstein-Barr virus, according to a later analysis. Some IMGT-functional V segments, including TRBV6-2 and TRBV6-3, could not be told apart with the 87-base-pair reads, so those segments were excluded. Across donors, most TCR sequences were observed very rarely, whereas some public TCRs were present in many individuals.

Including the terminal cysteine and phenylalanine, the CDR3 comprises 15 residues. The only DNA kept is the CDR3, 45 bases in frame from the first base. From the germline V gene, CDR1 is MNHNS and CDR2 is SASEGT. Trimming removed 4 bases from V and 2 bases from J; the gene matches leave 4 bases unexplained. Remarks on this clone: Its target antigen remains unknown. Per-nucleotide qualities are absent, and no much larger clonotype sits a single base away.

The receptor library was made with the immunoSEQ multiplex PCR assay. For the multiplex PCR, a mixture combining 60 forward primers for TCR Vbeta segments and 13 reverse primers for TCR Jbeta segments was used. The CDR3 region of rearranged TCR beta genes was amplified from genomic DNA by a multiplex PCR assay. Amplified TCR beta libraries were sequenced as 87-base-pair reads on the Illumina HiSeq System. For the original study's pipeline: A later analysis counted 75 million to 100 million unique TCR beta chains across the 650 to 800 repertoires, and 9 million to 14 million of these chains were shared by at least two donors. Raw reads were error-corrected and collapsed into unique sequences by a nearest-neighbor algorithm in which closely related sequences were merged to remove PCR and sequencing errors. Alignment of CDR3 sequences to IMGT reference sequences was used to assign V, D and J gene segments. Each retained sequence needed at least a six-nucleotide match to both a V gene segment and a J gene segment. Rearrangements were classified as productive when the CDR3 lacked stop codons and remained in frame with V and J, and all other rearrangements were classified as non-productive. CDR3 was defined by IMGT convention, running from the second conserved V-encoded cysteine to the conserved J-encoded phenylalanine. Sequences without an unambiguous match to a single V gene segment were excluded from the earlier analysis of a few hundred of the donors. An earlier analysis of 587 of the donors called V segments functional above 56.7% productive rearrangements and segregating when the between-donor standard deviation exceeded 5%. A statistical classification framework was built to diagnose cytomegalovirus status from the catalog of TCR beta chain sequences. A later analysis assigned V and J genes by comparing TCR nucleotide sequences with IMGT/GENE-DB human TR gene sequences. Using the TCRdist pipeline, a later analysis assigned CDR3 sequences along with most-parsimonious VDJ recombination scenarios. In a later analysis, every TCR beta chain was defined by the combination of its CDR3 amino acid sequence and its V-gene family, and reads without a unique V-gene family were dropped. To address suspected cross-contamination and a sequencing artifact, a later analysis removed around 600 highly shared, low-generation-probability nucleotide sequences. In a later analysis, a clonal expansion index for each public chain was calculated from normalized within-repertoire ranks of inferred template counts. A later analysis computed generation probabilities with a VDJ recombination model fitted to out-of-frame rearrangements, and checked the results against IGoR. Hypergeometric tests were used in a later analysis to score TCR-TCR, TCR-HLA and TCR-CMV co-occurrence, with a repertoire-size bias correction applied to the TCR pairs. False discovery rates were estimated in a later analysis by permuting HLA or CMV assignments 20 times. In a later analysis, co-occurring TCRs were grouped with DBSCAN, and TCRdist sequence similarity was added when clustering was performed within HLA-allele-positive subsets. Co-occurrence clustering excluded repertoires with fewer than 30,000 or more than 120,000 public chains, plus five with anomalous nucleotide sharing. What TCRdb holds here is the immuneACCESS table cut down to in-frame rearrangements. Part of the clones is not present; checked against another copy, under half of the missing clones reflect an unresolved V gene, and the others are unexplained. The V and J calls and clone size were taken over from that table, and D and trimming were inferred from the DNA. This sample gives 200,000 to 250,000 clones in total; around four fifths of them show up just once. About 0.5% of the sample belongs to the ten largest clones.

The cohort comprised around 700 healthy bone marrow donors. At the time of sampling, all cohort members were nominally healthy, though unrecorded immune exposures were likely present. The donor tested CMV seronegative and was one of the 352 seronegative cohort members. Every donor gave a peripheral blood sample, and the peripheral blood mononuclear cells from that sample were used for TCR beta sequencing. Genomic DNA was extracted from the blood cell samples with the Qiagen DNeasy Blood Extraction Kit. The sequence is built from TRBV6-1 and TRBJ2-1, and TRBD2 aligns with 8 junction nucleotides. Sequencing was done on a sample of PBMCs. The source is a boy younger than 18 in good health and CMV-seronegative. The DNA reads as follows: TGTGCCAGCAGTGGCCCACTAGCGGCCTACAATGAGCAGTTCTTC. The translation is CASSGPLAAYNEQFF.